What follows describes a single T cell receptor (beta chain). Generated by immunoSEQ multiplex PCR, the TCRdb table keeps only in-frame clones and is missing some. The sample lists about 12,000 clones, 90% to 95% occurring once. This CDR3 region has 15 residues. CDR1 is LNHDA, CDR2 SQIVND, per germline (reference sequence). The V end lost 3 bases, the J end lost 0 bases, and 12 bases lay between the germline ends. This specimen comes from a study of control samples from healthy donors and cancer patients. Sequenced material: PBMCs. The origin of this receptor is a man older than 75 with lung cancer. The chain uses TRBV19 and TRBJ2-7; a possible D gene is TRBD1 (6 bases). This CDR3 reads CASSMGQGSSYEQYF. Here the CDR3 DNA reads TGTGCCAGTAGTATGGGGCAGGGGAGCTCCTACGAGCAGTACTTC.